Presented here are 5 T cell receptor beta chains from one specimen sequenced in a study of T-cell reconstitution after alpha-beta-depleted transplantation in children. This sample's TCRbeta library carried unique molecular identifier barcodes. Each CDR3 protein is one row after TCRdb ran MiXCR on the PCR reads. The sample lists around 800,000 distinct CDR3 sequences; 16% were seen once. Source: PBMCs, mostly from graft donor cells, taken 360 days after TCRalphabeta/CD19-depleted stem cell transplant. These TCRs come from a male patient between 10 and 17 years old who had a stem cell transplant for acute lymphoblastic leukemia, so the T cells may come from the graft donor.

The CDR3 region has the DNA TGTGCCATCAGTCTCCGGGACCTCCCGGATGAGCAGTTCTTC. Translating gives CAISLRDLPDEQFF. This rearrangement joins TRBV10-3 to TRBJ2-1; D may match TRBD1 or TRBD2 (5 bases each). This CDR3 region has 14 residues. Trimming removed 5 bases at V and 8 bases at J, with 16 bases between. Looked up from germline, CDR1 is ENHRY and CDR2 is SYGVKD.

This clonotype was recorded a few times. The chain carries TRBV9 and TRBJ2-2, with 8 positions matching TRBD2. CDR1 SGDLS and CDR2 YYNGEE come from the germline V gene. The V gene end was trimmed by 0 bases and the J gene end by 1 base; junction bases not matched to a gene: 2. This CDR3 is built from 16 residues. This chain's CDR3 is CASSVALAENTGELFF. The CDR3 nucleotides are TGTGCCAGCAGCGTAGCACTAGCGGAGAACACCGGGGAGCTGTTTTTT.

This clonotype occurred many times. The chain carries TRBV5-1 and TRBJ2-2; 11 bases match TRBD2. Per germline, CDR1 SGHRS and CDR2 YFSETQ. The CDR3 sequence is 17 residues long. V trimming: 4 bases; J trimming: 2 bases; junction bases outside the gene matches: 7. The DNA for the CDR3 is TGCGCCAGCAGCCCCCGACTAGCGGGACTAAACACCGGGGAGCTGTTTTTT. This translates into CASSPRLAGLNTGELFF.

The chain recombines TRBV7-9 with TRBJ2-1; D unresolved. The germline gives CDR1 SEHNR, CDR2 FQNEAQ (reference sequence). V lost 6 bases to trimming and J lost 3 bases, with 12 bases between them. The CDR3 spans 14 residues. The CDR3 reads CASRGLPLYNEQFF. CDR3 coding DNA: TGTGCCAGCAGAGGTCTACCCCTCTACAATGAGCAGTTCTTC.

The J gene is TRBJ2-3, the V gene TRBV24-1, with D possibly TRBD1 on 6 matching bases. Germline V gene lookup returns CDR1 KGHDR and CDR2 SFDVKD. The germline V and J ends were trimmed by 2 bases and 2 bases, with 13 bases remaining between them. The CDR3 is 16 amino acids. In DNA form, the CDR3 reads TGTGCCACCAGTGATTCGGGACAAGGATTCACAGATACGCAGTATTTT. Translating it yields CATSDSGQGFTDTQYF.